The 30 T cell receptor beta chains below were found in one sample sequenced in a study of kidney transplant recipient with SARS-CoV-2 infection (dated by TCRdb to the early 2020s). The time point tag for this specimen amounts to: pre-pandemic baseline sample and day 111 after first positive SARS-CoV-2 test. The instrument given in TCRdb is Illumina MiSeq. In-frame beta chains were kept once TCRdb had trimmed the public reads at Q25 with fastp and called clones with MiXCR. Each record represents a unique CDR3 protein, reported with the most common genes and DNA among its rows. Across this sample there are approximately 250,000 distinct CDR3 sequences, with 29% seen only once. The ten biggest clones cover 6% to 8.5% of the sample. Material: a blood sample, obtained at baseline and on approximately day 120 from a kidney transplant recipient. These TCRs come from a young adult male patient who had COVID-19 and was a kidney transplant recipient. Once a transplant has taken place, some T cells may be donor derived.

This chain uses TRBV11-2 with TRBJ1-2; D uncertain. V lost 4 bases and J 4 bases, leaving 22 bases between the germline ends. Germline V gene sequence: CDR1 SGHAT, CDR2 FQNNGV. This CDR3 has 17 amino acids. The CDR3 region is CASSYVLTSRKAYGYTF. CDR3 DNA sequence: TGTGCCAGCAGCTATGTCTTAACAAGCAGAAAGGCCTATGGCTACACCTTC.

This clonotype was counted at least ten times. The chain carries TRBV20-1 and TRBJ1-2; D remains ambiguous. There are 16 residues in the CDR3. Germline CDR1 reads DFQATT; CDR2 reads SNEGSKA (reference sequence). Trimming removed 5 bases from V and 4 bases from J, with 23 bases in between. CDR3 region: CSAAIPLFRKTYGYTF. CDR3 in DNA: TGCAGTGCTGCTATACCGCTGTTTCGAAAGACCTATGGCTACACCTTC.

In its sample, this clonotype was seen a few times. The rearrangement links TRBV28 to TRBJ2-1; TRBD2 matches 8 bases. Germline loops: CDR1 MDHEN, CDR2 SYDVKM. Trimming took 8 bases from V and 7 from J; bases not matched to a gene: 7. This CDR3 comprises 13 residues. The CDR3 DNA sequence: TGTGCCAGCGAACTAGCGGAGGGGAATGAGCAGTTCTTC. Amino acids: CASELAEGNEQFF.

This clonotype has a count of ten or more. V gene TRBV3-1 combines with J gene TRBJ2-7; D remains ambiguous. The DNA end lines up better with TRBJ2-5; the J call may be wrong. Germline lookup yields CDR1 LGHDT and CDR2 YNNKEL (reference sequence). The CDR3 extends over 17 amino acids. CDR3 in amino acids: CASSLRVPISFSETQYF. The CDR3 DNA follows: TGTGCCAGCAGCTTACGGGTTCCCATTTCTTTCTCTGAGACCCAGTACTTC.

Ten or more counts support this clonotype. The chain recombines TRBV15 with TRBJ1-2; D remains ambiguous. The CDR3 runs to 17 residues. V gave up 5 bases and J gave up 4 bases, with 23 bases separating them. Germline V lookup: CDR1 LNHNV, CDR2 YYDKDF (reference sequence). The CDR3 spells CATSRWVRCGKTYGYTF. DNA for the CDR3: TGTGCCACCAGCCGCTGGGTAAGGTGTGGAAAGACCTATGGCTACACCTTC.

This clonotype has at least ten counts. The gene calls are TRBV7-9 and TRBJ1-4; 9 bases map to TRBD1. The germline gives CDR1 SEHNR, CDR2 FQNEAQ (reference sequence). The CDR3 is 14 amino acids. V trimming: 3 bases; J trimming: 7 bases; junction bases outside the gene matches: 3. CDR3 DNA sequence: TGTGCCAGCAGCTTGGGGACAGGGAGTGAAAAACTGTTTTTT. It specifies CASSLGTGSEKLFF. Variable domain in full (rest from reference TRBV7-9 and TRBJ1-4): DTGVSQNPRHKITKRGQNVTFRCDPISEHNRLYWYRQTLGQGPEFLTYFQNEAQLEKSRLLSDRFSAERPKGSFSTLEIQRTEQGDSAMYLCASSLGTGSEKLFFGSGTQLSVL.

As to this clonotype: Given a much more abundant clone one base away, this may be a read error. J is TRBJ1-2 and V is TRBV23-1; D remains unclear. TRBV23-1 is an open reading frame, and its role is uncertain. The CDR3 runs to 17 residues. CDR3 nucleotide sequence: TGCGCCGGCAGTGGTCGGACGCTACGCAGAAAGACCTATGGCTACACCTTC. Translated, it gives CAGSGRTLRRKTYGYTF.

This clonotype has ten or more counts. The rearrangement uses TRBV28 and TRBJ2-7, with 10 bases identical to TRBD2. J was trimmed by 5 bases and V by 3 bases; bases with no gene match: 19. The CDR3 has 19 residues. The germline V gene has CDR1 MDHEN and CDR2 SYDVKM. The DNA of the CDR3 is TGTGCCAGCAGTTTCCCCCTAGGACTAGCGGAGCCCTCTCGTGACGAGCAGTACTTC. Its translation is CASSFPLGLAEPSRDEQYF.

A word on this clonotype: A much larger clone lies a single base off, so this may be a read error. The chain recombines TRBV27 with TRBJ1-5; 11 bases line up with TRBD1. Germline V gives CDR1 MNHEY, CDR2 SMNVEV (reference sequence). This CDR3 contains 18 residues. J was trimmed by 2 bases and V by 5 bases; bases with no gene match: 11. The chain's CDR3 is CASSPGQGAGKGNQPQHF. CDR3 bases: TGTGCCAGCAGTCCCGGACAGGGGGCTGGAAAGGGCAATCAGCCCCAGCATTTT.

As for this clonotype: It may be a read error: a sequence one base away is much more abundant. The chain joins TRBV25-1 to TRBJ1-2; D uncertain. The CDR3 has 17 amino acids. Per the germline V gene, CDR1 is MGHDK and CDR2 is SYGVNS. With 5 bases removed from V and 7 bases from J, the gap between germline ends came to 26 bases. The CDR3 coding sequence is TGTGCCAGCAGTTTTTATAAAGAACTGGGAAAGACCTGTGGCTACACCTTC. Its protein product is CASSFYKELGKTCGYTF.

A single count supports this clonotype. Given a much more abundant clone one base away, this may be a read error. The CDR3 coding sequence is TGTGCCAGCCCTCATGACGTACCAGGAAAGACCTATGGCTACGCCTTC. This encodes CASPHDVPGKTYGYAF. The chain has TRBV5-4 and TRBJ1-2, with D unclear. The CDR3 is 16 amino acids. Germline V CDR1 and CDR2: SGHNT, YYREEE (reference sequence).

This clonotype was seen at least ten times. The V call is TRBV7-6, the J call TRBJ1-3; perhaps TRBD1 as D (5 bases). The CDR3 extends over 14 amino acids. Germline-derived CDR1 and CDR2 are SGHVS and FNYEAQ. Trimming pared 0 bases from V and 10 bases from J, leaving 13 bases between. In DNA, the CDR3 is TGTGCCAGCAGCTTAGCTGAAACCGGGACTACCATATATTTT. Protein sequence: CASSLAETGTTIYF.

On this clonotype itself: Just one base apart from a much larger clone, this may be a read error. CDR3 protein: CSARLAGALYNEQFF. CDR3 bases: TGCAGTGCTAGACTAGCGGGAGCGTTGTACAATGAGCAGTTCTTC. The chain recombines TRBV20-1 with TRBJ2-1; 10 bases align to TRBD2. V dropped 2 bases and J dropped 4; count of bases not matched to a gene: 5. Germline-derived CDR1 and CDR2 are DFQATT and SNEGSKA (reference sequence). The CDR3 spans 15 residues.

This clonotype was observed a few times. Given a much more abundant clone one base away, this may be a read error. CDR3 in amino acids: CASSSTFPIPFSETQYF. CDR3 nucleotide sequence: TGTGCCAGCAGCAGCACATTTCCCATTCCTTTCTCTGAGACCCAGTACTTC. The chain has TRBV3-1 and TRBJ2-5, with D uncertain. Trimming stripped 5 bases from V and 5 bases from J, with 24 bases between. CDR1 is LGHDT, CDR2 YNNKEL, per germline (reference sequence). CDR3 length equals 17 residues.

A note on this clonotype: A read error is possible here, since a much larger clone lies one base away. V gene TRBV18 combines with J gene TRBJ2-3; the D is unclear. TRBJ2-7 explains the end of the DNA better; the J call may be wrong. The CDR3 spans 14 residues. Germline CDR1 and CDR2: KGHSH and LQKENI. The CDR3 DNA reads as TGTGCCAGCTCACCTTCTCCGGGTACCGACGTGCAGTACTTC. Its translation: CASSPSPGTDVQYF.

This chain links TRBV21-1 with TRBJ2-3; the listed D gene, TRBD2, was not tested against the DNA. TRBV21-1 represents a pseudogene. The length of the CDR3 is 17 residues. The CDR3: CASGVKLATVTQDTQYF. Written as DNA, the CDR3 is TGTGCCAGCGGAGTCAAGCTAGCTACAGTCACGCAAGATACGCAGTATTTT.

This clonotype showed up just once. The V call is TRBV5-1, the J call TRBJ1-2, with D hard to call. The germline V and J ends were trimmed by 7 bases and 4 bases, with 23 bases remaining between them. This CDR3 comprises 16 residues. Germline V gives CDR1 SGHRS, CDR2 YFSETQ. CDR3 DNA: TGCGCCAGCCGGCGGTCATCGGTTCGAACGACCTATGGCTACACCTTC. Encoded protein: CASRRSSVRTTYGYTF.

Details on this clonotype: This may come from a read error, since a much larger clone is one base off. This rearrangement joins TRBV19 to TRBJ1-6; TRBD1 is a possible D gene (5 bases). This CDR3 comprises 15 residues. The V and J ends lost 7 bases and 7 bases respectively, with 17 bases between them. From germline, CDR1 is LNHDA and CDR2 SQIVND (reference sequence). CDR3 residues: CASNIQTGPNSPLHF. CDR3 nucleotide sequence: TGTGCCAGTAATATTCAAACGGGACCAAATTCACCCCTCCACTTT. The complete variable domain, with remaining parts taken from reference TRBV19 and TRBJ1-6, reads DGGITQSPKYLFRKEGQNVTLSCEQNLNHDAMYWYRQDPGQGLRLIYYSQIVNDFQKGDIAEGYSVSREKKESFPLTVTSAQKNPTAFYLCASNIQTGPNSPLHFGNGTRLTVT.

This clonotype has at least ten counts. CDR3 DNA: TGTGCCAGCAGCACAAAGATCAGAGACGGAAAGACCTATGGCTACACCTTC. It codes for CASSTKIRDGKTYGYTF. The rearrangement links TRBV7-2 to TRBJ1-2, with no clear D. Deletions cut 5 bases from V and 4 bases from J, with 23 bases between. This CDR3 is built from 17 residues. CDR1 and CDR2 from the germline V gene are SGHTA and FQGNSA.

The chain recombines TRBV7-1 with TRBJ1-2, with D uncertain. TRBV7-1 is an open reading frame, and its role is uncertain. The CDR3 is made up of 17 amino acids. Trimming took off 5 bases at V and 4 bases at J, with 23 bases between the two ends. DNA for the CDR3: TGTGCCAGCAGCGTCTTGATTCACGAGGGAAAGACCTATGGCTACACCTTC. Its translation: CASSVLIHEGKTYGYTF.

This clonotype was seen many times. The chain uses TRBV6-5 and TRBJ2-7; 8 bases fit TRBD2. The CDR3 is made up of 14 amino acids. V shed 11 bases and J 0 bases; nucleotides not matched to a gene: 9. Per germline, CDR1 MNHEY and CDR2 SVGAGI. CDR3 region: CAGGREGGSYEQYF. The CDR3 DNA sequence: TGTGCCGGGGGCCGGGAGGGGGGCTCCTACGAGCAGTACTTC.

This clonotype was found many times. The chain couples TRBV6-5 to TRBJ1-1; weak D call: TRBD1 (5 bases). V was pared by 5 bases and J by 1 base, with 8 bases between. Germline lookup yields CDR1 MNHEY and CDR2 SVGAGI. This CDR3 is built from 13 residues. As DNA, the CDR3 is TGTGCCAGCAGTCGACAGTGGAACACTGAAGCTTTCTTT. Encoded protein: CASSRQWNTEAFF.

This clonotype was seen more than once but under ten times. The V and J genes are TRBV5-1 and TRBJ2-3; D could derive from TRBD1 or TRBD2 (6 bases each). This CDR3 has 15 residues. V was clipped by 4 bases and J by 3 bases, with 15 bases between them. Germline V gene lookup returns CDR1 SGHRS and CDR2 YFSETQ. The DNA for the CDR3 is TGCGCCAGCAGCGTCGGGGGCCATGAGACAGATACGCAGTATTTT. It specifies CASSVGGHETDTQYF. Filled out from reference TRBV5-1 and TRBJ2-3, the complete variable domain reads KAGVTQTPRYLIKTRGQQVTLSCSPISGHRSVSWYQQTPGQGLQFLFEYFSETQRNKGNFPGRFSGRQFSNSRSEMNVSTLELGDSALYLCASSVGGHETDTQYFGPGTRLTVL.

This clonotype has ten or more counts. V and J are TRBV5-1 and TRBJ1-4; D uncertain. This CDR3 is 14 amino acids long. CDR1 and CDR2 (germline): SGHRS, YFSETQ. Deletions cut 4 bases from V and 4 bases from J, with 11 bases between. The CDR3 DNA is TGCGCCAGCAGCCCGGAATTCAATAATGAAAAACTGTTTTTT. It translates to CASSPEFNNEKLFF.

The chain recombines TRBV12-3 or TRBV12-4 with TRBJ2-1; TRBD2 is a possible D gene (7 bases). Trimming removed 7 bases at V and 7 bases at J, with 17 bases between. CDR3 length: 14 residues. In DNA, the CDR3 is TGTGCCAGCACCAAAGGGGCGGGGGCTAATGAGCAGTTCTTC. Its translation is CASTKGAGANEQFF.

This clonotype was found many times. The chain employs TRBV20-1 and TRBJ1-6; 7 bases match TRBD1. Germline assignment: CDR1 DFQATT and CDR2 SNEGSKA (reference sequence). The CDR3 loop spans 15 amino acids. Trimming removed 2 bases from V and 4 bases from J; junction bases left unmatched: 5. CDR3 DNA: TGCAGTGCTAGAATCGAACAGGGGTATAATTCACCCCTCCACTTT. Translated: CSARIEQGYNSPLHF.

On this clonotype itself: A junction end diverges from the germline sequence, so it may reflect a read error. The chain employs TRBV6-4 and TRBJ2-3; the match to TRBD2 covers 10 bases. The germline V gene has CDR1 MRHNA and CDR2 SNTAGT. This CDR3 has 14 amino acids. The CDR3 sequence: CANSVAGGADTQYF. The DNA of the CDR3 is TGTGCCAACAGTGTAGCGGGAGGCGCAGATACGCAGTATTTT.

This clonotype was counted at least ten times. The chain couples TRBV20-1 to TRBJ1-2; the D is unclear. V dropped 4 bases and J dropped 4 bases, with 22 bases sitting between them. CDR1 and CDR2 (germline): DFQATT, SNEGSKA (reference sequence). This CDR3 is built from 16 residues. CDR3 in DNA: TGCAGTGCTACATGTAGGCTGTTTCGAAAGACCTATGGCTACACCTTC. Encoded protein: CSATCRLFRKTYGYTF.

There are many counts of this clonotype. This chain joins TRBV7-8 and TRBJ2-1; D is ambiguous. This CDR3 has 17 residues. Trimming removed 3 bases from V and 2 bases from J, with 17 bases in between. Germline loops: CDR1 SGHVS, CDR2 FQNEAQ. The CDR3 nucleotides are TGTGCCAGCAGCTTCGCCCCTAGGATATCGACCTACAATGAGCAGTTCTTC. Translated: CASSFAPRISTYNEQFF.

Details on this clonotype: At one end, the junction sequence differs from germline, possibly due to a read error. The V gene is TRBV9, the J gene TRBJ1-1; D ambiguous. The V gene's germline CDR1 is SGDLS and CDR2 YYNGEE. This CDR3 comprises 14 residues. In nucleotides, the CDR3 is TGTGCCAGCAGCGAAGCCGGGAGCAACACTGAAGCTCTCTTT. This encodes CASSEAGSNTEALF.